One sample yielded the 30 T cell receptor beta chains listed below, sequenced in a study of T cell clonality in common variable immunodeficiency. The study, taken as a whole, reports: Fewer deletions and N-nucleotide insertions were reportedly seen in common variable immunodeficiency TCR beta sequences.

Which antigens these TCRs recognize remains unknown. The method was immunoSEQ multiplex PCR; TCRdb's version includes in-frame clones alone and lacks a portion of them. This sample includes 25,000 to 35,000 clones with no singletons; its ten biggest clones take up approximately 3.1%. Material for sequencing was peripheral blood mononuclear cells. These receptors all come from a human donor with common variable immunodeficiency.

About this clone: The CDR3 end lies 3 residues beyond the end of the read and is filled in from the germline J gene. The V gene is TRBV6-2 or TRBV6-3, the J gene TRBJ1-1, with D possibly TRBD1 on 5 matching bases. V was shortened by 7 bases and J by 1 base, with 13 bases between the two germline ends. The V gene's germline CDR1 is MNHEY and CDR2 SVGEGT. The CDR3 totals 14 residues. The CDR3 loop is CASMSGLRNTEAFF. The covered CDR3 bases are TGTGCCAGCATGTCGGGACTCAGGAACACTGAA.

This clone was seen only a few times. Read data end 3 residues before the CDR3 end; the end is taken from the germline J gene. This chain links TRBV7-9 with TRBJ2-7, with unresolved D. Germline V gene lookup returns CDR1 SEHNR and CDR2 FQNEAQ (reference sequence). Trimming removed 4 bases at V and 3 bases at J, with 4 bases between. CDR3 length: 11 residues. The sequenced part of the CDR3 DNA is TGTGCCAGCAGCTCCTACTACGAG. It yields the protein CASSSYYE. The entire CDR3 protein is CASSSYYEQYF.

This clone came up many times. The read terminates 3 residues ahead of where the CDR3 ends, so the germline J gene completes it. The rearrangement joins TRBV20-1 to TRBJ2-7; 7 nucleotides agree with TRBD1. This CDR3 contains 13 residues. V gave up 8 bases and J gave up 0 bases; unmatched junction bases: 7. Per germline, CDR1 DFQATT and CDR2 SNEGSKA (reference sequence). The DNA read from the CDR3 is TGCAGTTCCGGGACAGTGAACTCCTACGAG. It encodes CSSGTVNSYE. The full-length CDR3 reads as CSSGTVNSYEQYF.

This clone was counted ten times or more. Coverage ceases 3 residues before the CDR3 finishes, and the germline J gene fills in the end. The chain couples TRBV20-1 to TRBJ2-7; the D gene is possibly TRBD1 (5 bases). The germline gives CDR1 DFQATT, CDR2 SNEGSKA (reference sequence). V lost 2 bases and J lost 0, with 14 bases in between. This CDR3 contains 15 residues. The CDR3 bases that were read are TGCAGTGCTAGACTGCAGGGCCCCCCCTCCTACGAG. Translation gives CSARLQGPPSYE. The whole CDR3 region reads CSARLQGPPSYEQYF.

On this clone: The sequenced fragment ends 3 residues before the CDR3 boundary, so the rest is inferred from the germline J gene. The chain couples TRBV6-1 to TRBJ2-7, with unresolved D. The CDR3 length is 14 residues. Germline assignment: CDR1 MNHNS and CDR2 SASEGT. V lost 2 bases, J lost 0 bases, and 8 bases lay in between. The DNA read from the CDR3 is TGTGCCAGCAGTGAATATCACTACTCCTACGAG. Translating it yields CASSEYHYSYE. The full CDR3 protein reads CASSEYHYSYEQYF.

Concerning this clone itself: The missing CDR3 end, 3 residues past where the read stops, is filled in from the germline J gene. The chain is built from TRBV13 and TRBJ2-7; D is uncertain. V was pared by 5 bases and J by 2 bases, with 13 bases between. The CDR3 has 14 amino acids. From germline, CDR1 is PRHDT and CDR2 FYEKMQ (reference sequence). The sequenced CDR3 bases are TGTGCCAGCAGCCCCGAAGACAAGACCTACGAG. Translated, it gives CASSPEDKTYE. The entire CDR3 reads CASSPEDKTYEQYF.

This clone was seen a few times. The read falls 3 residues short of the CDR3 end, and the missing part is taken from the germline J gene. The rearrangement links TRBV19 to TRBJ2-5; 7 bases match TRBD2. The CDR3 runs to 14 residues. CDR1 LNHDA and CDR2 SQIVND come from the germline V gene (reference sequence). J was trimmed by 7 bases and V by 6 bases; bases with no gene match: 11. The sequenced part of the CDR3 DNA is TGTGCCAGTAGCGGGGGGACCCTTTTAGGGACC. Translation gives CASSGGTLLGT. The whole CDR3 region reads CASSGGTLLGTQYF.

As regards this clone: The read terminates 3 residues before the CDR3 end, so the remaining end is supplied by the germline J gene. The chain recombines TRBV2 with TRBJ1-1; 10 bases align to TRBD1. CDR3 length: 13 amino acids. Germline trimming cut 4 bases from V and 4 bases from J; bases unmatched to any gene: 0. Germline-derived CDR1 and CDR2 are SNHLY and FYNNEI. The DNA read from the CDR3 is TGTGCCAGCAGTGGGACAGGGGGCACTGAA. It is translated as CASSGTGGTE. The whole CDR3 region reads CASSGTGGTEAFF.

The table lists this clone with many counts. From the germline J gene comes the end of the CDR3, since the read stops 3 residues before it. The gene calls are TRBV19 and TRBJ1-5, with D maybe TRBD1 (5 bases). This CDR3 region has 14 residues. Germline V gene data show CDR1 as LNHDA and CDR2 as SQIVND (reference sequence). Trimming took 3 bases from V and 5 from J, leaving 11 bases between them. The CDR3 DNA, read in part, is TGTGCCAGTAGTATCCGGGGGGTCGATCAGCCC. This translates into CASSIRGVDQP. In full, the CDR3 reads CASSIRGVDQPQHF.

Regarding this clone: Read sequence stops 3 residues before the CDR3 end, and the germline J gene provides the missing end. The chain has TRBV10-2 and TRBJ2-7, with D tentatively TRBD1 (6 bases). From germline, CDR1 is WSHSY and CDR2 SAAADI. The CDR3 contains 13 residues. Trimming took off 5 bases at V and 6 bases at J, with 14 bases between the two ends. The CDR3 here is CASSTGSASEQYF. CDR3 bases read: TGCGCCAGCAGTACAGGGTCGGCCAGCGAG.

Turning to this clone: The read finishes 3 residues shy of the CDR3 end, and the germline J gene is used to complete it. The chain is built from TRBV7-3 and TRBJ2-1; D is unclear. There are 14 residues in the CDR3. The ends were cut back, 1 base at V and 6 bases at J, with 10 bases in the middle. Germline CDR1 is SGHTA and CDR2 is FQGTGA. CDR3 sequence: CASSLRLDANEQFF. The CDR3 DNA, read in part, is TGTGCCAGCAGCTTAAGGCTAGATGCCAATGAG.

This clone was observed a few times. The read falls 3 residues short of the CDR3 end, and the missing part is taken from the germline J gene. This chain joins TRBV6-4 and TRBJ2-2; 7 positions agree with TRBD1. V was pared by 7 bases and J by 5 bases, with 13 bases of the junction left unmatched. The CDR3 is made up of 16 amino acids. Germline CDR1 and CDR2: MRHNA and SNTAGT. The covered CDR3 bases are TGTGCCAGCACGAGTTTACCGGGACAGAAGACCGGGGAG. It codes for CASTSLPGQKTGE. In full, the CDR3 reads CASTSLPGQKTGELFF.

With respect to this clone: The sequenced fragment ends 3 residues before the CDR3 boundary, so the rest is inferred from the germline J gene. The chain uses TRBV7-2 and TRBJ2-2; D not resolved. The V and J ends lost 1 base and 5 bases respectively, with 5 bases between them. From germline, CDR1 is SGHTA and CDR2 FQGNSA. The CDR3 contains 13 residues. The part of the CDR3 DNA that was read is TGTGCCAGCAGCTTAGTCCTTACCGGGGAG. It encodes CASSLVLTGE. The whole CDR3 protein reads CASSLVLTGELFF.

The sample holds a few counts of this clone. The CDR3 extends 3 residues past the end of the read, so its final part is completed from the germline J gene. This sequence joins TRBV19 and TRBJ2-1; maybe TRBD2 (6 bases). V dropped 6 bases and J dropped 4 bases, with 13 bases sitting between them. Per germline, CDR1 LNHDA and CDR2 SQIVND (reference sequence). The CDR3 contains 14 residues. The sequenced CDR3 bases are TGTGCCAGTAGCTGGGGGGACTCATACAATGAG. Translating it yields CASSWGDSYNE. The entire CDR3 sequence reads CASSWGDSYNEQFF.

In this sample, this clone turned up many times. The read comes to an end 3 residues before the CDR3 does, leaving the germline J gene to fill in the end. V is TRBV10-1 and J is TRBJ2-6; the match to TRBD1 covers 12 bases. V shed 5 bases and J 5 bases; nucleotides not matched to a gene: 10. This CDR3 contains 18 residues. CDR1 WNHNN and CDR2 SYGVQD come from the germline V gene (reference sequence). The CDR3: CASSRDRGLGSWANVLTF. CDR3 bases read: TGCGCCAGCAGTCGGGACAGGGGGCTAGGGAGCTGGGCCAACGTC.

This clone was seen a few times. The missing CDR3 end, 3 residues past where the read stops, is filled in from the germline J gene. V usage is TRBV18 and J usage is TRBJ2-1; the D gene is possibly TRBD2 (7 bases). With 6 bases removed from V and 9 bases from J, the gap between germline ends came to 18 bases. Germline V lookup: CDR1 KGHSH, CDR2 LQKENI. The CDR3 sequence is 14 residues long. CDR3 sequence: CASSPSGGRSEQFF. The CDR3 bases that were read are TGTGCCAGCTCCCCATCCGGGGGGCGGAGTGAG.

This clone is medium-sized within its sample. The observed sequence ends 3 residues before the CDR3 terminus, with the missing tail filled in from the germline J gene. The V and J genes are TRBV29-1 and TRBJ2-2; D is unresolved. The CDR3 loop spans 14 amino acids. V lost 1 base, J lost 0 bases, and 6 bases lay in between. CDR1 is SQVTM and CDR2 is ANQGSEA in the germline V gene. The part of the CDR3 DNA that was read is TGCAGCGTTGAAGCCCCAGCGAACACCGGGGAG. The encoded protein is CSVEAPANTGE. The entire CDR3 reads CSVEAPANTGELFF.

Worth noting for this clone: The CDR3 end lies 3 residues beyond the end of the read and is filled in from the germline J gene. The gene calls are TRBV5-1 and TRBJ2-1; 8 positions agree with TRBD1. CDR1 is SGHRS and CDR2 is YFSETQ in the germline V gene. The V gene end was trimmed by 4 bases and the J gene end by 3 bases; junction bases not matched to a gene: 6. The CDR3 has 15 amino acids. CDR3 protein: CASSPGGQYYNEQFF. CDR3 bases read: TGCGCCAGCAGCCCAGGGGGCCAGTACTACAATGAG.

This clone was observed a few times. CDR3 DNA, as far as it was read: TGTGCCAGCAGCCCCCTTTATGGC. It specifies CASSPLYG. The CDR3 in its entirety is CASSPLYGYTF. The chain has TRBV7-9 and TRBJ1-2; D unresolved. The CDR3 is cut off 3 residues early in the read; its end comes from the germline J gene. Per germline, CDR1 SEHNR and CDR2 FQNEAQ (reference sequence). CDR3 size: 11 residues. V lost 5 bases to trimming and J lost 5 bases, with 6 bases between them.

This clone was detected only a few times. The CDR3 end is not reached by the read, which stops 3 residues before it; the germline J gene fills it in. This rearrangement joins TRBV2 to TRBJ2-6; 8 nucleotides line up with TRBD1. CDR1 is SNHLY and CDR2 is FYNNEI in the germline V gene. V dropped 3 bases and J dropped 3; count of bases not matched to a gene: 7. The CDR3 runs 17 residues. The CDR3 DNA, read in part, is TGTGCCAGCAGTGATTGGGACAGGAAGATTGGGGCCAACGTC. This gives the protein CASSDWDRKIGANV. The CDR3 in its entirety is CASSDWDRKIGANVLTF.

Only a few counts were recorded for this clone. The CDR3 extends 3 residues past the end of the read, so its final part is completed from the germline J gene. This rearrangement joins TRBV20-1 to TRBJ1-4; D is possibly TRBD1 (6 bases). Germline CDR1 is DFQATT and CDR2 is SNEGSKA (reference sequence). The CDR3 is 14 residues long. Trimming took off 3 bases at V and 5 bases at J, with 13 bases between the two ends. The CDR3: CSASPAGANEKLFF. CDR3 bases read: TGCAGTGCTAGTCCAGCAGGGGCCAATGAAAAA.

In this sample, this clone turned up a few times. The read comes to an end 3 residues before the CDR3 does, leaving the germline J gene to fill in the end. This chain joins TRBV20-1 and TRBJ2-7; 12 bases agree with TRBD2. Per germline, CDR1 DFQATT and CDR2 SNEGSKA (reference sequence). This CDR3 comprises 15 residues. The trim removed 6 bases at V and 6 bases at J, leaving 12 bases unmatched. The DNA read from the CDR3 is TGCAGTGCCCCCCCCATTCTAGCGGGGGGGCGCGAG. This codes for CSAPPILAGGRE. The full CDR3 sequence reads CSAPPILAGGREQYF.

This clone came up a few times. With the read ending 3 residues before the CDR3 end, the germline J gene is used to fill in that end. This chain links TRBV2 with TRBJ1-4; D is ambiguous. There are 12 residues in the CDR3. Trimming removed 7 bases from V and 7 bases from J, with 10 bases in between. Germline V gives CDR1 SNHLY, CDR2 FYNNEI. CDR3 sequence: CASIGGSEKLFF. Partial CDR3 DNA: TGTGCCAGCATCGGCGGCTCTGAAAAA.

On this clone itself: The read stops 3 residues short of the end of the CDR3; the missing end is completed from the germline J gene. V is TRBV7-6 and J is TRBJ1-2, with D hard to call. The CDR3 is 14 residues long. Germline V gene data show CDR1 as SGHVS and CDR2 as FNYEAQ. The part of the CDR3 DNA that was read is TGTGCCAGCAGCCCCGACGAGATAGCGGGCGGC. As protein: CASSPDEIAGG. In full, the CDR3 reads CASSPDEIAGGYTF.

This clone was counted a few times. The CDR3 is cut off 3 residues early in the read; its end comes from the germline J gene. V gene TRBV20-1 combines with J gene TRBJ2-7; 8 positions agree with TRBD1. The CDR3 extends over 15 amino acids. The germline V gene encodes CDR1 DFQATT and CDR2 SNEGSKA (reference sequence). Trimming at V came to 2 bases and at J to 3 bases, leaving 9 bases not matched to a gene. The sequenced CDR3 bases are TGCAGTGCTAGAAATAGAGGTACAGGGGGCTACGAG. Residues: CSARNRGTGGYE. The whole CDR3 sequence is CSARNRGTGGYEQYF.

This clone has only a few counts. The missing CDR3 end, 3 residues past where the read stops, is filled in from the germline J gene. V and J are TRBV5-1 and TRBJ2-7, with 8 bases fitting TRBD1. V trimming: 4 bases; J trimming: 2 bases; junction bases outside the gene matches: 8. The CDR3 loop spans 15 amino acids. The V gene's germline CDR1 is SGHRS and CDR2 YFSETQ. The CDR3 sequence is CASSISGGATYEQYF. The CDR3 DNA, read in part, is TGCGCCAGCAGCATTTCAGGGGGCGCAACCTACGAG.

This clone was counted at least ten times. The read is 3 residues too short to cover the CDR3 end, so that end is filled in from the germline J gene. The chain links TRBV12-3 or TRBV12-4 to TRBJ2-3; TRBD2 aligns across 10 bases. The length of the CDR3 is 14 residues. The J segment lost 6 bases and the V segment lost 6 bases, leaving 6 bases of the junction unmatched. The chain's CDR3 is CASRTSGYGDTQYF. The DNA read from the CDR3 is TGTGCCAGCAGGACTAGCGGGTACGGGGATACG.

Only a few counts were recorded for this clone. Read coverage stops 3 residues before the CDR3 terminus; the germline J gene supplies the remainder. The rearrangement joins TRBV19 to TRBJ1-6; D is unclear. This CDR3 spans 14 amino acids. In germline, CDR1 is LNHDA, CDR2 SQIVND (reference sequence). Between the trimmed V and J ends, which lost 1 base and 7 bases, there was a span of 8 bases. The DNA read from the CDR3 is TGTGCCAGTAGTATAGGCACGGTCAATTCACCC. Residues: CASSIGTVNSP. The CDR3 in full is CASSIGTVNSPLHF.

Note on this clone: The read terminates 3 residues ahead of where the CDR3 ends, so the germline J gene completes it. The V and J genes are TRBV19 and TRBJ2-5; no reliable D call. Germline CDR1 LNHDA, CDR2 SQIVND (reference sequence). V was clipped by 4 bases and J by 4 bases, with 16 bases between them. There are 15 residues in the CDR3. The sequenced CDR3 bases are TGTGCCAGTAGTAACCTTCCCCGGTCCCGAGAGACC. It yields the protein CASSNLPRSRET. The whole CDR3 region reads CASSNLPRSRETQYF.

This clone was found many times. The CDR3 goes on 3 residues after the read ends, and that part is filled in from the germline J gene. V gene TRBV5-4 combines with J gene TRBJ2-3; 9 positions agree with TRBD1. Per germline, CDR1 SGHNT and CDR2 YYREEE (reference sequence). The CDR3 runs to 15 residues. Losses at the gene ends were 3 bases for V and 4 bases for J; bases not matched to a gene: 6. The CDR3 region is CASSYVTGGPDTQYF. Incomplete CDR3 DNA: TGTGCCAGCAGCTATGTGACAGGGGGACCAGATACG.